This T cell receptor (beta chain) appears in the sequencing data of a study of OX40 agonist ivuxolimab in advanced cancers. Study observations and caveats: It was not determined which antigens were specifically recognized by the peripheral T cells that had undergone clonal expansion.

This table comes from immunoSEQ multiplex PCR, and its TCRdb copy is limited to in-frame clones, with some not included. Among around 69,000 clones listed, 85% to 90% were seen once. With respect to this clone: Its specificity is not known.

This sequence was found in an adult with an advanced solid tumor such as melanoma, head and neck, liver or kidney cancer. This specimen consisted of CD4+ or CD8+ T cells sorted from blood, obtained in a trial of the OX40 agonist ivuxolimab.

The CDR3 sequence is CASQTGAVDQPQHF. In DNA, the CDR3 is TGTGCCAGCCAGACAGGGGCCGTTGATCAGCCCCAGCATTTT. V gene TRBV28 combines with J gene TRBJ1-5, with 8 bases that match TRBD1. J lost 5 bases, V lost 8 bases, and 8 bases had no gene match. Germline assignment: CDR1 MDHEN and CDR2 SYDVKM. This CDR3 is built from 14 residues.